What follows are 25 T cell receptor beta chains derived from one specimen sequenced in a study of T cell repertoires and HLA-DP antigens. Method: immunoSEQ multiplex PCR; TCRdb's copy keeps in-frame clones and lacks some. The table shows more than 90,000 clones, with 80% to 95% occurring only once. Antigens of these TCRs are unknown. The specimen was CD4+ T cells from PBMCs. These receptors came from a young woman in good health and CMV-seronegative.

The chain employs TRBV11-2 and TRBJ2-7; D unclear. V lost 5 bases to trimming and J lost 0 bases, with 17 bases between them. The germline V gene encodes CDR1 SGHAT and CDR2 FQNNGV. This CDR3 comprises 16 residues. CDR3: CASSLSLGRSSYEQYF. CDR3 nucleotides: TGTGCCAGCAGCCTATCCCTCGGACGGAGCTCCTACGAGCAGTACTTC.

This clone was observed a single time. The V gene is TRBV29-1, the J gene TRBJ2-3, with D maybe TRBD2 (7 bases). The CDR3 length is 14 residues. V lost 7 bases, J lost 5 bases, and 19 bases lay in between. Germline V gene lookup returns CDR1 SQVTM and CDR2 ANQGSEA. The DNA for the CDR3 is TGCAGCGAAAAAGGAGGGGGGGCGTTAGATACGCAGTATTTT. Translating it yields CSEKGGGALDTQYF.

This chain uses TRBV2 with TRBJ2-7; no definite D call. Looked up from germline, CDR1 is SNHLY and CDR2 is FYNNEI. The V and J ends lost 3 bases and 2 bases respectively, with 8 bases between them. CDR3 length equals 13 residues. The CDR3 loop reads CASSDRPAYEQYV. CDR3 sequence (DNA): TGTGCCAGCAGTGACAGGCCGGCCTACGAGCAGTACGTC.

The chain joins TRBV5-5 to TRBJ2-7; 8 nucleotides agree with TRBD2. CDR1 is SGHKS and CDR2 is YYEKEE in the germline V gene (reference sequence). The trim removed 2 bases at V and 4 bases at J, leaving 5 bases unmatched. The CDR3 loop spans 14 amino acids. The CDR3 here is CASSLAGVTYEQYF. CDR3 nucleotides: TGTGCCAGCAGCTTAGCGGGAGTGACTTACGAGCAGTACTTC.

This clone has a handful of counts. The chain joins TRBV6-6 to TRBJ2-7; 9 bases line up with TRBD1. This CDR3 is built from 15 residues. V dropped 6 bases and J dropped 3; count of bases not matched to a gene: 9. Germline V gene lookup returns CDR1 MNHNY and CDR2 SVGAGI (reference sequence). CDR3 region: CASRNSRDRVYEQYV. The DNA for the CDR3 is TGTGCCAGCAGGAACAGCCGGGACAGGGTCTACGAGCAGTACGTC.

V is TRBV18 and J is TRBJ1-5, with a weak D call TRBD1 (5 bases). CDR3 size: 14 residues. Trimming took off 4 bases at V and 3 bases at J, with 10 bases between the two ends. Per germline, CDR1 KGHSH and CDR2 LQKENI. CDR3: CASSQGLINQPQHF. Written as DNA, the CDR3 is TGTGCCAGCTCACAGGGACTGATCAATCAGCCCCAGCATTTT.

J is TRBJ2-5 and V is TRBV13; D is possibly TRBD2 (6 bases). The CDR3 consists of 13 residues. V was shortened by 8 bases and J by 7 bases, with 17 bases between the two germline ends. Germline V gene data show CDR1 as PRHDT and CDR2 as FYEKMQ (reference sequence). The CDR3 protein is CASCPRDSGTQYF. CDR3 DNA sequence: TGTGCCAGCTGTCCGAGGGACTCTGGGACCCAGTACTTC.

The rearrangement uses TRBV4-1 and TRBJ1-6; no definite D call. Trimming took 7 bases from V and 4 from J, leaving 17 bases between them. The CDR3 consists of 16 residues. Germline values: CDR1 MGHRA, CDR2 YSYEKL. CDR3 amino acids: CASKQEAGKYNSPLHF. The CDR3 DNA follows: TGCGCCAGCAAGCAAGAGGCGGGGAAATATAATTCACCCCTCCACTTT.

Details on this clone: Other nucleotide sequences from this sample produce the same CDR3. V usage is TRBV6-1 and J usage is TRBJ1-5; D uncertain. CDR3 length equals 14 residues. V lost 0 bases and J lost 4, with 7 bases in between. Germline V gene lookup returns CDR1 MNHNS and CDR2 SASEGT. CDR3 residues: CASSEAGRNQPQHF. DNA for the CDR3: TGTGCCAGCAGTGAAGCAGGGAGGAATCAGCCCCAGCATTTT.

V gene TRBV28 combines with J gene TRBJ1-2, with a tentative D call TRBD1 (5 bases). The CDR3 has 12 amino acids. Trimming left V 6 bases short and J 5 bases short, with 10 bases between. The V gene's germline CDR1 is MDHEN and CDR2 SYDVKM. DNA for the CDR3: TGTGCCAGCAGGGTGACAGAATATGGCTACACCTTC. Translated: CASRVTEYGYTF.

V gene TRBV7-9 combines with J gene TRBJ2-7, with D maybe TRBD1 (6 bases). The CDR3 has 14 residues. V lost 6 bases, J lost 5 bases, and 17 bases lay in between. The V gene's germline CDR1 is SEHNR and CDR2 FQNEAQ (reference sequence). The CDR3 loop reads CASSYYRVSNEQYF. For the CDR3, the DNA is TGTGCCAGCAGTTACTACAGGGTGAGCAACGAGCAGTACTTC.

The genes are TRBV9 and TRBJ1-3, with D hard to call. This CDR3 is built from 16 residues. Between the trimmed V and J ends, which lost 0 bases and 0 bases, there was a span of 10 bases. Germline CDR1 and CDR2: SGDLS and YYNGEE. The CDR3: CASSVAAVYSGNTIYF. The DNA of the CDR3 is TGTGCCAGCAGCGTAGCCGCAGTTTACTCTGGAAACACCATATATTTT.

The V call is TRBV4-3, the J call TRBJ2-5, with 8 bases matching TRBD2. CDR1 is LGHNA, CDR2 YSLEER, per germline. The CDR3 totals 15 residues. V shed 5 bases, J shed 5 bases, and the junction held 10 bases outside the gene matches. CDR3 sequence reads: CASSVFSGGGETQYF. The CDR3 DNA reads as TGCGCCAGCAGCGTCTTCAGCGGGGGTGGGGAGACCCAGTACTTC.

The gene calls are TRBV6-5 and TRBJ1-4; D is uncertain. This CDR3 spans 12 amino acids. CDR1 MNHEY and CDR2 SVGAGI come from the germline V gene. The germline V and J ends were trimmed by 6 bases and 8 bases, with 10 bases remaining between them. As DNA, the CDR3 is TGTGCCAGCAGCCCGACCCGGGAAAAACTGTTTTTT. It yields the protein CASSPTREKLFF.

The CDR3 DNA reads as TGTGCCAGCAGCTTAGGGCTAGCGGGCTACAATGAGCAGTTCTTC. Translation gives CASSLGLAGYNEQFF. V usage is TRBV11-3 and J usage is TRBJ2-1; 8 nucleotides agree with TRBD2. In germline, CDR1 is SGHNT, CDR2 YENEEA. The CDR3 is 15 residues long. Trimming at V came to 1 base and at J to 3 bases, leaving 2 bases not matched to a gene.

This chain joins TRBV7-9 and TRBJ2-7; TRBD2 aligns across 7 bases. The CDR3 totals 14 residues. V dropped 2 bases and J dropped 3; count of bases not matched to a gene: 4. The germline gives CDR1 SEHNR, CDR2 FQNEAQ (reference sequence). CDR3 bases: TGTGCCAGCAGCTTATCTAGCGGAGTCTACGAGCAGTACTTC. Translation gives CASSLSSGVYEQYF.

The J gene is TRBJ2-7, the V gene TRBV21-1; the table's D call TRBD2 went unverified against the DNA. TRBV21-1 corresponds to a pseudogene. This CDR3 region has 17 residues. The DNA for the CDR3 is TGTGCCAGCAGCAATCAGCGGGAGAAGGGGAGCTCCTACGAGCAGTACGTC. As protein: CASSNQREKGSSYEQYV.

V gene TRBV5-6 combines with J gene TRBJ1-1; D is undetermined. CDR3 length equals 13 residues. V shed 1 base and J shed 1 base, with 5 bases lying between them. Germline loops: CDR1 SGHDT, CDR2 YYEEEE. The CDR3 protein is CASSLMWNTEAFF. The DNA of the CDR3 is TGTGCCAGCAGCTTGATGTGGAACACTGAAGCTTTCTTT.

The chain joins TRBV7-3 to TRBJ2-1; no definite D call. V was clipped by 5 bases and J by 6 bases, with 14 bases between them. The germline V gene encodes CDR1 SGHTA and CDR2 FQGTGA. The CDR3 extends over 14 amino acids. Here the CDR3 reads CASSATPVGNEQFF. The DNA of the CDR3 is TGTGCCAGCAGCGCAACTCCCGTCGGCAATGAGCAGTTCTTC.

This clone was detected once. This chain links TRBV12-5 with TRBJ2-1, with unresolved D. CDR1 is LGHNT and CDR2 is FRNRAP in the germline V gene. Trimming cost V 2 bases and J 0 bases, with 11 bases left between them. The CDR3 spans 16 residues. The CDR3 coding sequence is TGTGCTAGTGGTTTGCCCCATGCTAGCTCCTACAATGAGCAGTTCTTC. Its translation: CASGLPHASSYNEQFF.

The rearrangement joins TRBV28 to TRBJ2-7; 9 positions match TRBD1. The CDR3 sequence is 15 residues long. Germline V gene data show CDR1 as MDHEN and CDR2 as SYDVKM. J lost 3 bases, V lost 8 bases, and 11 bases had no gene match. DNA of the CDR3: TGTGCCAGCGCAGAACCGGGACAGGGAGGCTACGAGCAGTACTTC. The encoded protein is CASAEPGQGGYEQYF.

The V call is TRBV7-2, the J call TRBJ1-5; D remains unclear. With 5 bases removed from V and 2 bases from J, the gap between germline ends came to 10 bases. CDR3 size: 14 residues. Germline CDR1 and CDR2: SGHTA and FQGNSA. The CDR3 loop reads CASSTRTGNQPQHF. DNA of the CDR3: TGTGCCAGCAGCACCAGGACGGGCAATCAGCCCCAGCATTTT.

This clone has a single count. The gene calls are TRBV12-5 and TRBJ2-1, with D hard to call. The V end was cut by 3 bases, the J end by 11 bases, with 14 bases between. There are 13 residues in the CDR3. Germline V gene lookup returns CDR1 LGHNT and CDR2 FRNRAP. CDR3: CASGLLETVKQFF. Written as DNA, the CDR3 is TGTGCTAGTGGTTTACTGGAGACCGTTAAGCAGTTCTTC.

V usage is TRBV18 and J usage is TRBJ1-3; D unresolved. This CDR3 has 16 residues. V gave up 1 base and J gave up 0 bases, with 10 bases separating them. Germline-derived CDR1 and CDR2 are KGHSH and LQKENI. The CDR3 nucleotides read TGTGCCAGCTCACCACTCGGGGTTGGCTCTGGAAACACCATATATTTT. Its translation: CASSPLGVGSGNTIYF.

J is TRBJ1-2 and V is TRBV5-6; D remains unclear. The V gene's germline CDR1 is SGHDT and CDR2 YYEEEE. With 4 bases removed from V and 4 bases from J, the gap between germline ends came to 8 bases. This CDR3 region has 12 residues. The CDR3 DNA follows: TGTGCCAGCAGCGTAGGATCCTATGGCTACACCTTC. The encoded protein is CASSVGSYGYTF.